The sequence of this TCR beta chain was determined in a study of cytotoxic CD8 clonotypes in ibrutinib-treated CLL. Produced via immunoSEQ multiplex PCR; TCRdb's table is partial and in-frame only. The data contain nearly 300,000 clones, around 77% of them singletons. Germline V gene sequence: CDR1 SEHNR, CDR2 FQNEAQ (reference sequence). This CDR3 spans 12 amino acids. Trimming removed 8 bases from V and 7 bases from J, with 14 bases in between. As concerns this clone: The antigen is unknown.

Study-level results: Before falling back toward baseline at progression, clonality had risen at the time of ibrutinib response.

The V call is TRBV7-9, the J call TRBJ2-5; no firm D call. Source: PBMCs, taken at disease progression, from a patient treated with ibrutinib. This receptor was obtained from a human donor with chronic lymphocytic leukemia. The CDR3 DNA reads TGTGCCAGCTATAAACCCGACGGGACCCAGTACTTC. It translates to CASYKPDGTQYF.